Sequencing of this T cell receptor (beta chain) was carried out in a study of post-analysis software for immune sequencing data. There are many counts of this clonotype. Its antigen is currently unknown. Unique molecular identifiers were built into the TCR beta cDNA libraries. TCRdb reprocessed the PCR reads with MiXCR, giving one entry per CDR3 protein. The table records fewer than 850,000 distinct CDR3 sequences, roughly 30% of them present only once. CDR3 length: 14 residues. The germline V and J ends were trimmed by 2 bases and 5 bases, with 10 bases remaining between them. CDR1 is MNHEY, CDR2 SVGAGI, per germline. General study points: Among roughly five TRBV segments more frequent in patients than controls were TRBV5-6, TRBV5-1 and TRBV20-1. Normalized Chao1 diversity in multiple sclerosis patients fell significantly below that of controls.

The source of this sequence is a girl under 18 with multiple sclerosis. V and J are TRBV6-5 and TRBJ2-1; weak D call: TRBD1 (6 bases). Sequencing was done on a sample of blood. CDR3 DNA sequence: TGTGCCAGCAGTTACGGACAGCTTAACAATGAGCAGTTCTTC. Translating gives CASSYGQLNNEQFF.